What follows are 14 T cell receptor beta chains derived from one specimen sequenced in a study of T cells in Graves' hyperthyroidism and ophthalmopathy (dated by TCRdb to about 2019). Libraries were built with multiplex PCR. The instrument given in TCRdb is Illumina HiSeq 2000. Amplification of TCR beta CDR3 regions was carried out from RNA transcripts. The TCR CDR3 was subjected to a first round of RT-PCR using the HTBI primer set and the Qiagen OneStep RT-PCR kit. Clones were called with MiXCR by TCRdb after fastp trimmed the public reads at Q25, and only in-frame beta chains were retained. Rows merge per CDR3 protein into single entries with the most common DNA and genes. A total of 390,000 or so distinct CDR3 sequences appear in this sample, roughly 15% of them only once. 13% of the sample lies in the top ten. The source material was blood. All receptors derive from a young man with Graves' ophthalmopathy.

This clonotype was counted at least ten times. V usage is TRBV3-1 and J usage is TRBJ1-2, with 7 positions matching TRBD1. The length of the CDR3 is 16 residues. With 5 bases clipped from V and 6 bases from J, the junction kept 15 bases outside the gene matches. Looked up from germline, CDR1 is LGHDT and CDR2 is YNNKEL (reference sequence). DNA for the CDR3: TGTGCCAGCAGCTCGATCGTTGAGGGGGCATTCGATGGCTACACCTTC. This codes for CASSSIVEGAFDGYTF.

The CDR3 DNA reads TGTGCCAGCAGTTTCATCGGGAGGAACACTGAAGCTTTCTTT. This sequence encodes CASSFIGRNTEAFF. The chain links TRBV12-3 or TRBV12-4 to TRBJ1-1; no reliable D call. V was shortened by 3 bases and J by 1 base, with 9 bases between the two germline ends. The CDR3 sequence is 14 residues long.

This clonotype was counted only a few times. This chain uses TRBV6-1 with TRBJ1-6; TRBD1 matches 9 bases. The J segment lost 4 bases and the V segment lost 6 bases, leaving 7 bases of the junction unmatched. This CDR3 is built from 16 residues. Germline V gene sequence: CDR1 MNHNS, CDR2 SASEGT. CDR3 sequence: CASRLTGGDYNSPLHF. The CDR3 coding sequence is TGTGCCAGCAGACTGACAGGGGGGGATTATAATTCACCCCTCCACTTT.

This clonotype showed up many times. The rearrangement joins TRBV20-1 to TRBJ2-7, with TRBD2 matching over 8 bases. This CDR3 has 15 residues. V lost 5 bases and J lost 3; bases outside the gene matches: 12. CDR1 and CDR2 (germline): DFQATT, SNEGSKA (reference sequence). This CDR3 reads CSALPYGLAGYEQYF. As DNA, the CDR3 is TGCAGTGCTTTGCCTTATGGACTAGCCGGCTACGAGCAGTACTTC.

The chain joins TRBV19 to TRBJ2-7; TRBD2 matches 9 bases. CDR3 length equals 14 residues. CDR1 LNHDA and CDR2 SQIVND come from the germline V gene (reference sequence). Trimming cost V 4 bases and J 0 bases; bases outside gene matches: 1. This CDR3 reads CASSSGRDSYEQYF. CDR3 bases: TGTGCCAGTAGTAGCGGGAGGGACTCCTACGAGCAGTACTTC.

This clonotype was picked up a small number of times. CDR3 sequence: CASSQVGQVAEAFF. The CDR3 region has the DNA TGCGCCAGCAGCCAAGTTGGACAGGTCGCTGAAGCTTTCTTT. The chain combines TRBV4-1 with TRBJ1-1; TRBD1 matches at 7 bases. This CDR3 is 14 amino acids long. V dropped 1 base and J dropped 6; count of bases not matched to a gene: 5. CDR1 and CDR2 from the germline V gene are MGHRA and YSYEKL.

This clonotype was counted only a few times. The chain combines TRBV18 with TRBJ1-1; D unclear. In germline, CDR1 is KGHSH, CDR2 LQKENI. Trimming removed 3 bases at V and 0 bases at J, with 17 bases between. This CDR3 is 17 amino acids long. Written as DNA, the CDR3 is TGTGCCAGCTCACCCAGTTCTGTTTTCTCTATGAACACTGAAGCTTTCTTT. Translated, it gives CASSPSSVFSMNTEAFF.

This clonotype showed up many times. This chain links TRBV27 with TRBJ2-1; TRBD2 agrees at 13 bases. The germline gives CDR1 MNHEY, CDR2 SMNVEV (reference sequence). The V and J ends lost 10 bases and 6 bases, in that order; junction bases with no gene match: 9. This CDR3 has 15 amino acids. The CDR3 loop is CATIPGLAGVNEQFF. The DNA for the CDR3 is TGTGCCACCATCCCAGGACTAGCGGGAGTCAATGAGCAGTTCTTC.

The chain joins TRBV10-3 to TRBJ2-4; possibly TRBD1 for D (6 bases). This CDR3 has 17 amino acids. Germline V gene sequence: CDR1 ENHRY, CDR2 SYGVKD. The V and J ends lost 2 bases and 3 bases respectively, with 17 bases between them. CDR3 loop: CAISEPYRDGGKNIQYF. CDR3 sequence (DNA): TGTGCCATCAGTGAGCCTTACAGGGATGGTGGCAAAAACATTCAGTACTTC.

This clonotype was counted at least ten times. The rearrangement uses TRBV20-1 and TRBJ2-3; maybe TRBD2 (5 bases). From germline, CDR1 is DFQATT and CDR2 SNEGSKA (reference sequence). Trimming left V 3 bases short and J 6 bases short, with 13 bases between. This CDR3 spans 13 amino acids. The CDR3 DNA sequence: TGCAGTGCTAGCGGGGTGGGAATGGATACGCAGTATTTT. This translates into CSASGVGMDTQYF.

This clonotype was observed a handful of times. This sequence joins TRBV6-5 and TRBJ1-6; no definite D call. V was shortened by 6 bases and J by 1 base, with 13 bases between the two germline ends. This CDR3 spans 16 amino acids. Looked up from germline, CDR1 is MNHEY and CDR2 is SVGAGI. CDR3 region: CASSSNRESYNSPLHF. DNA for the CDR3: TGTGCCAGCAGCTCAAATCGGGAGTCCTATAATTCACCCCTCCACTTT.

This sequence joins TRBV5-1 and TRBJ2-7; D is unresolved. Germline V lookup: CDR1 SGHRS, CDR2 YFSETQ. The CDR3 consists of 14 residues. V lost 0 bases and J lost 4, with 11 bases in between. CDR3 bases: TGCGCCAGCAGCTTGGTTTATCCCCCTTACGAGCAGTACTTC. Its protein is CASSLVYPPYEQYF.

This clonotype appeared many times. The chain joins TRBV27 to TRBJ2-3, with 10 positions matching TRBD1. Germline V gives CDR1 MNHEY, CDR2 SMNVEV (reference sequence). V dropped 5 bases and J dropped 5; count of bases not matched to a gene: 7. CDR3 length: 15 residues. The DNA for the CDR3 is TGTGCCAGCAGTACTCCGGGACAGGGGCTAGATACGCAGTATTTT. As protein: CASSTPGQGLDTQYF.

This clonotype was seen ten or more times. The chain recombines TRBV6-5 with TRBJ2-7; TRBD2 aligns across 9 bases. CDR3 size: 15 residues. V was pared by 0 bases and J by 2 bases, with 2 bases of the junction left unmatched. Germline V CDR1 and CDR2: MNHEY, SVGAGI. The CDR3 sequence is CASSYSAGGAYEQYF. DNA for the CDR3: TGTGCCAGCAGTTACTCTGCGGGGGGGGCCTACGAGCAGTACTTC.